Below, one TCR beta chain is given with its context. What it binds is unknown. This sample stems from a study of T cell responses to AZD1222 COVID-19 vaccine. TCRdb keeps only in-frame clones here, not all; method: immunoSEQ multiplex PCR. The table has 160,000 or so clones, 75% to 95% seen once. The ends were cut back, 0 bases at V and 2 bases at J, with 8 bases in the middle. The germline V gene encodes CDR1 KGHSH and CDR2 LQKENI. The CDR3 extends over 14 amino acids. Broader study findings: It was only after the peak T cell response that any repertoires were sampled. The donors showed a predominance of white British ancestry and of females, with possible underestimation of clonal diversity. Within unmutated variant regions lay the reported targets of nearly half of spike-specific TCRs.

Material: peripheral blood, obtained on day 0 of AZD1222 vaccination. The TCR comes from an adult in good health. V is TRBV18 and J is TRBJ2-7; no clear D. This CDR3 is CASSPPVSPYEQYF. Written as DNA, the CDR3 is TGTGCCAGCTCACCACCCGTCAGTCCCTACGAGCAGTACTTC.